Each of the 7 T cell receptor beta chains below was sequenced from the same sample in a study of T cells in Graves' hyperthyroidism and ophthalmopathy. Amplified TCR beta CDR3 regions derived from RNA transcripts. In the first-round RT-PCR of the TCR CDR3, the HTBI primer set was used. Via MiXCR, TCRdb re-called the multiplex PCR reads, giving one row per CDR3 protein. Of around 610,000 distinct CDR3 sequences listed, roughly 14% are singletons. The specimen sequenced was blood. The receptor source for this set is a middle-aged woman with Graves' ophthalmopathy.

This clonotype was picked up a small number of times. Just one base apart from a much larger clone, this may be a read error. The J gene is TRBJ1-1, the V gene TRBV11-3; D is ambiguous. Trimming removed 8 bases from V and 11 bases from J, with 18 bases in between. Looked up from germline, CDR1 is SGHNT and CDR2 is YENEEA. The CDR3 length is 12 residues. The CDR3 DNA is TGTGCCAGCGGCTCGTGGGAGGGCAACGCTTTCTTT. It translates to CASGSWEGNAFF.

This clonotype has a count of ten or more. The J gene is TRBJ1-6, the V gene TRBV27; D is ambiguous. Trimming left V 4 bases short and J 11 bases short, with 18 bases between. Germline CDR1 and CDR2: MNHEY and SMNVEV (reference sequence). CDR3 size: 15 residues. The CDR3 loop reads CASSYRRNSNAPLHF. In DNA form, the CDR3 reads TGTGCCAGCAGTTATCGACGAAACTCAAATGCACCCCTCCACTTT.

This clonotype was recorded a few times. A much larger clone lies a single base off, so this may be a read error. This rearrangement joins TRBV6-5 to TRBJ1-5; D gene uncertain. The CDR3 totals 16 residues. Trimming shortened V by 4 bases and J by 5 bases, and 18 bases separated the two germline ends. The germline V gene encodes CDR1 MNHEY and CDR2 SVGAGI. The CDR3 bases are TGTGCCAGCAGTTTACTCCGGGGTGCGAGCGATCAGCCCCAGCATTTT. It specifies CASSLLRGASDQPQHF.

V gene TRBV6-2 or TRBV6-3 combines with J gene TRBJ2-7; 10 bases map to TRBD1. J lost 0 bases, V lost 4 bases, and 12 bases had no gene match. Germline V CDR1 and CDR2: MNHEY, SVGEGT. There are 18 residues in the CDR3. The CDR3 DNA reads TGTGCCAGCAGTTCCGGGACAGGGGCCCCTCCTTTCTCCTACGAGCAGTACTTC. This translates into CASSSGTGAPPFSYEQYF.

The chain couples TRBV4-1 to TRBJ1-2; D is ambiguous. The CDR3 is 14 amino acids. The V end was cut by 1 base, the J end by 2 bases, with 8 bases between. Per germline, CDR1 MGHRA and CDR2 YSYEKL. CDR3 nucleotides: TGCGCCAGCAGCCAAGCGAAGGGAAACTATGGCTACACCTTC. Translating gives CASSQAKGNYGYTF.

This clonotype was seen ten or more times. The genes are TRBV4-1 and TRBJ1-2; TRBD1 is a possible D gene (6 bases). The V end was cut by 2 bases, the J end by 9 bases, with 19 bases between. CDR1 is MGHRA, CDR2 YSYEKL, per germline. This CDR3 is 15 amino acids long. CDR3 in DNA: TGCGCCAGCAGCCAACAACCAGGGACATTTATAAGCTACACCTTC. This gives the protein CASSQQPGTFISYTF.

This sequence joins TRBV4-2 and TRBJ1-2, with 10 bases fitting TRBD1. Per germline, CDR1 LGHNA and CDR2 YNFKEQ. The ends lost 3 bases at V and 3 bases at J; junction bases unmatched: 10. The CDR3 length is 17 residues. For the CDR3, the DNA is TGTGCCAGCAGCCAGGACGCCGGGACAGGGGTTTACTATGGCTACACCTTC. Protein product: CASSQDAGTGVYYGYTF.